Listed here is a single T cell receptor (beta chain). Its antigen is unknown. Germline assignment: CDR1 LNHDA and CDR2 SQIVND (reference sequence). The V end was cut by 7 bases, the J end by 6 bases, with 13 bases between. The length of the CDR3 is 13 residues. Data came from immunoSEQ multiplex PCR; TCRdb stores just in-frame clones and leaves some out. The table includes some 150,000 clones, more than 80% detected once. The sample is drawn from a study of T cell responses to AZD1222 COVID-19 vaccine. As for the study in general: The study pooled second doses at about 4 or about 12 weeks. Study-level points and caveats: Clonal diversity was possibly underestimated, and white British individuals and females predominated among donors.

The chain carries TRBV19 and TRBJ2-1; D is uncertain. The sequence derives from an adult in good health. This sample comprised peripheral blood, obtained on day 0 of AZD1222 vaccination. CDR3 coding DNA: TGTGCCAGTAATTACAGCCCTGGCAATGAGCAGTTCTTC. This codes for CASNYSPGNEQFF.